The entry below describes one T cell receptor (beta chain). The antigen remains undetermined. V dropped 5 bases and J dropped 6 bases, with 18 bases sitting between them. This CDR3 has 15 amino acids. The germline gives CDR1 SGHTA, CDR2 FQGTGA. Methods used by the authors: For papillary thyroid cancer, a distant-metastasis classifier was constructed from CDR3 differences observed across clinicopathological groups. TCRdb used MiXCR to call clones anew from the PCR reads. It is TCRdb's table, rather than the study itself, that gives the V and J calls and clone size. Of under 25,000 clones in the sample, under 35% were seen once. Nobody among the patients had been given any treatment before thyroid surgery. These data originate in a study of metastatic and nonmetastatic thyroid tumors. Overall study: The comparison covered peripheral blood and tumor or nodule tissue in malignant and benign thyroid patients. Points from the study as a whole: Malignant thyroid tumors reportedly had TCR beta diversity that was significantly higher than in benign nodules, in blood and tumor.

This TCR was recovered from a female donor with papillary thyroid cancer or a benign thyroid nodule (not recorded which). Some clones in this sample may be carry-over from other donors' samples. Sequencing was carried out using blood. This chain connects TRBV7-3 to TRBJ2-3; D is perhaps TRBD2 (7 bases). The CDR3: CASSPRGNSGDTQYF. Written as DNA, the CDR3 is TGTGCCAGCAGCCCAAGGGGGAATAGCGGGGATACGCAGTATTTT.